This T cell receptor beta chain was recovered during a study of CD8 T cells in ankylosing spondylitis. There are many counts of this clonotype. Its specificity is unknown. CDR3 length: 14 amino acids. V lost 4 bases, J lost 1 base, and 10 bases lay in between. CDR1 MNHEY and CDR2 SMNVEV come from the germline V gene (reference sequence). Findings and limits, study-wide: Significantly higher representation of disease-linked clones was reported for matched ankylosing spondylitis synovial fluid. About 8 highly homologous variants made up a TCR beta motif, and this motif appeared characteristic of ankylosing spondylitis blood.

TCRdb ran MiXCR on the 5' RACE reads and lists one entry per CDR3 protein. The data hold some 700,000 distinct CDR3 sequences, with around 17% observed a single time. The TCR comes from a male donor with ankylosing spondylitis. Sequences were obtained from blood, either unsorted or a sorted T cell fraction (not recorded which). The chain links TRBV27 to TRBJ1-2, with TRBD1 as a possible D gene (5 bases). CDR3 DNA: TGTGCCAGCAGTTCCAGGGATAGTAACTATGGCTACACCTTC. It codes for CASSSRDSNYGYTF.